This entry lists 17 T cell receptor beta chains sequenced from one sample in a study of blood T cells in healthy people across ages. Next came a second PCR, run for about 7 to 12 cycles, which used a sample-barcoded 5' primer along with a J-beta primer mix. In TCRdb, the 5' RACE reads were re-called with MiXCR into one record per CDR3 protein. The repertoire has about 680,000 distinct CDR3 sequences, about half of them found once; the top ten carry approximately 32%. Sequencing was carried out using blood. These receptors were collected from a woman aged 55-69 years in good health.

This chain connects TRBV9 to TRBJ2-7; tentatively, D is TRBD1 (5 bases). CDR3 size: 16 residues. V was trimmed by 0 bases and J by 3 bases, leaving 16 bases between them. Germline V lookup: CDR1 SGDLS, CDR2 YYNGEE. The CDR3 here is CASSVGGQGSIYEQYF. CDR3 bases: TGTGCCAGCAGCGTAGGCGGTCAGGGTTCGATCTACGAGCAGTACTTC.

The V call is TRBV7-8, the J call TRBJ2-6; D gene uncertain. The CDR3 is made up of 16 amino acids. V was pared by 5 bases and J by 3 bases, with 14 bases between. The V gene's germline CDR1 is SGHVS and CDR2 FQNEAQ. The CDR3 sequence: CASSEERVFGANVLTF. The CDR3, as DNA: TGTGCCAGCAGCGAAGAAAGGGTTTTTGGGGCCAACGTCCTGACTTTC. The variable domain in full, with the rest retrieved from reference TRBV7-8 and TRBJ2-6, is GAGVSQSPRYKVAKRGQDVALRCDPISGHVSLFWYQQALGQGPEFLTYFQNEAQLDKSGLPSDRFFAERPEGSVSTLKIQRTQQEDSAVYLCASSEERVFGANVLTFGAGSRLTVL.

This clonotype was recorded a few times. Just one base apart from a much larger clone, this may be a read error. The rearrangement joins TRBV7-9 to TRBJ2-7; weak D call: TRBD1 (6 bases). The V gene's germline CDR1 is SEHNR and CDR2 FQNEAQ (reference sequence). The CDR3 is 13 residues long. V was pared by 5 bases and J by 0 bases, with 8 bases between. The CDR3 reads CASSQDSSYEQYF. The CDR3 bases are TGTGCCAGCAGCCAGGACAGCTCCTACGAGCAGTACTTC. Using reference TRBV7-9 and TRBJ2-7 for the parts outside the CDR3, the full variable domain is DTGVSQNPRHKITKRGQNVTFRCDPISEHNRLYWYRQTLGQGPEFLTYFQNEAQLEKSRLLSDRFSAERPKGSFSTLEIQRTEQGDSAMYLCASSQDSSYEQYFGPGTRLTVT.

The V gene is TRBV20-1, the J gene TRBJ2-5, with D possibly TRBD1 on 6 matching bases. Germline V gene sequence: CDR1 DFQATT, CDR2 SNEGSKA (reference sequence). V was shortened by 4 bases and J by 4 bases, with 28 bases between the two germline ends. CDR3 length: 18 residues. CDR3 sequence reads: CSAIQGWEPYFGGETQYF. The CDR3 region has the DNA TGCAGTGCTATACAGGGATGGGAGCCCTACTTTGGGGGAGAGACCCAGTACTTC.

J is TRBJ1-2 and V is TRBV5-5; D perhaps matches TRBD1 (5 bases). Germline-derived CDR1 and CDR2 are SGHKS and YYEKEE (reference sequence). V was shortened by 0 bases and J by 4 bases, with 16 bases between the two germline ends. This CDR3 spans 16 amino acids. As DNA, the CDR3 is TGTGCCAGCAGCTTGGAAGGCGGGGCCTCCCCCTATGGCTACACCTTC. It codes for CASSLEGGASPYGYTF.

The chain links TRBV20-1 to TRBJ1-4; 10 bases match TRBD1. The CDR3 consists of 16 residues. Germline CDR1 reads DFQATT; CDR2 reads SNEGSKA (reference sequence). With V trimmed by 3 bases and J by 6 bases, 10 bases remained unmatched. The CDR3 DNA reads TGCAGTGCTAGGACCACTCGGGGACAGGGGTATGAAAAACTGTTTTTT. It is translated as CSARTTRGQGYEKLFF.

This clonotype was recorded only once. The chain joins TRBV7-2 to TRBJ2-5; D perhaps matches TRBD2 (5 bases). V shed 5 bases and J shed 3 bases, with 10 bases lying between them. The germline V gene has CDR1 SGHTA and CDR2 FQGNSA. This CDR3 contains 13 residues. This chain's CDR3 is CASSGDGKETQYF. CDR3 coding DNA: TGTGCCAGCAGCGGCGACGGGAAAGAGACCCAGTACTTC.

CDR3 sequence: CASRAQGAFVWGYTF. DNA of the CDR3: TGTGCCAGCAGGGCCCAGGGGGCCTTCGTTTGGGGCTACACCTTC. The J gene is TRBJ1-2, the V gene TRBV28, with 8 bases matching TRBD1. CDR1 and CDR2 from the germline V gene are MDHEN and SYDVKM. The CDR3 is 15 residues long. V was clipped by 6 bases and J by 8 bases; unmatched bases: 14.

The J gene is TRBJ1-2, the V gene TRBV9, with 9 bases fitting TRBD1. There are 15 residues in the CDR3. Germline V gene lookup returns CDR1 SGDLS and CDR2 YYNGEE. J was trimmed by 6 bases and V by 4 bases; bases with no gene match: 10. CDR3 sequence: CASSLGQGPSNGYTF. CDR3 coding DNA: TGTGCCAGCAGCCTAGGACAGGGGCCTTCGAATGGCTACACCTTC.

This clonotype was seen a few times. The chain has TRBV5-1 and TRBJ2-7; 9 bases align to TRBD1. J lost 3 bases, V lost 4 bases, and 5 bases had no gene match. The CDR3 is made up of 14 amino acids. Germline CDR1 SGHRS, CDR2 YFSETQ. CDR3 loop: CASSQTGGVYEQYF. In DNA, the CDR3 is TGCGCCAGCAGCCAAACAGGGGGCGTCTACGAGCAGTACTTC.

The CDR3 region is CASSSGAGDYEQYF. DNA for the CDR3: TGCGCCAGCAGCTCCGGGGCAGGAGACTACGAGCAGTACTTC. The chain joins TRBV5-1 to TRBJ2-7; perhaps D is TRBD1 or TRBD2 (5 bases each). Germline assignment: CDR1 SGHRS and CDR2 YFSETQ. The CDR3 is 14 residues long. The V gene lost 3 bases and the J gene lost 3 bases, with 13 bases spanning the gap.

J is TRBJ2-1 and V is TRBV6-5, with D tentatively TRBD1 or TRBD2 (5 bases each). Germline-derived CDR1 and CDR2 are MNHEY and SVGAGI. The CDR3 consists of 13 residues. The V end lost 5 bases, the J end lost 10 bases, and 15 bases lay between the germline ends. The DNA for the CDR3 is TGTGCCAGCAGTAGCCGGGACCCAGGGGAGCAGTTCTTC. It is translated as CASSSRDPGEQFF.

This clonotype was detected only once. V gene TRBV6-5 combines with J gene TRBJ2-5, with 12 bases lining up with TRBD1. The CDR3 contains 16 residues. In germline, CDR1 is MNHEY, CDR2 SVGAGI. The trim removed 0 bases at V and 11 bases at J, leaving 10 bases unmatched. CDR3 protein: CASSYSSGQGAREQYF. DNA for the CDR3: TGTGCCAGCAGTTACTCCTCGGGACAGGGGGCCAGGGAGCAGTACTTC.

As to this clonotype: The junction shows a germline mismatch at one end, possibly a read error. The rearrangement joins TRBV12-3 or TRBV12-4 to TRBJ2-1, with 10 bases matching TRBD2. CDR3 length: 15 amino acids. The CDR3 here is CASSLAGVVYNEQFF. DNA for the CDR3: TGTGCCAGCAGTCTAGCGGGAGTAGTTTACAATGAGCAGTTCTTC.

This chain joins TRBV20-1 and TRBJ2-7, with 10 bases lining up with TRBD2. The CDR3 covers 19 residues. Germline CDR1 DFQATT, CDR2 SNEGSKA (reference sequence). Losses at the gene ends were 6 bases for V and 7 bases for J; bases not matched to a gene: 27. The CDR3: CSATTGRGLSLAGAWEQYF. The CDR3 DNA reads TGCAGTGCCACCACCGGCAGGGGGCTAAGTCTAGCGGGAGCTTGGGAGCAGTACTTC.

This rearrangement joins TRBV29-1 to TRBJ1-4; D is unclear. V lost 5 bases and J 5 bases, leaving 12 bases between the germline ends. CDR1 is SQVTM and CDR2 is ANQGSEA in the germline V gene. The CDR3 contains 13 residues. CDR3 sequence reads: CSVLVQNNEKLFF. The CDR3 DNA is TGCAGCGTTTTGGTACAGAACAATGAAAAACTGTTTTTT.

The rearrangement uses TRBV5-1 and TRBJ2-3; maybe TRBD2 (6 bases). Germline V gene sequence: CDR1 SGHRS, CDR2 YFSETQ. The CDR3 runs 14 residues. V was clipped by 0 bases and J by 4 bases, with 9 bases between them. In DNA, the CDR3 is TGCGCCAGCAGCTTGGCCTCTAGCGCAGATACGCAGTATTTT. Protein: CASSLASSADTQYF. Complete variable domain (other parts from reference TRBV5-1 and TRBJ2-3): KAGVTQTPRYLIKTRGQQVTLSCSPISGHRSVSWYQQTPGQGLQFLFEYFSETQRNKGNFPGRFSGRQFSNSRSEMNVSTLELGDSALYLCASSLASSADTQYFGPGTRLTVL.